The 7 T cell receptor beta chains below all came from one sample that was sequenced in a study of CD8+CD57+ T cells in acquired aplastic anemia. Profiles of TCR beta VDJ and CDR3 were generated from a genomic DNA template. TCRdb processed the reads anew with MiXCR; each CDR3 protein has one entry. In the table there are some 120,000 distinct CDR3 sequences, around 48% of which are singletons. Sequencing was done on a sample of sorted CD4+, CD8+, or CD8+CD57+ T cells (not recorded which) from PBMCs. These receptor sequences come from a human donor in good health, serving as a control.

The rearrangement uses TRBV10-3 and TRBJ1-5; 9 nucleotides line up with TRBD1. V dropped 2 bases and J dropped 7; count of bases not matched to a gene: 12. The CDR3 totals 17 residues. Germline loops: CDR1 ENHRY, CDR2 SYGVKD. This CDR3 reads CAISENRCRDRDQPQHF. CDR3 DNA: TGTGCCATCAGTGAGAATCGATGTCGGGACAGGGACCAGCCCCAGCATTTT.

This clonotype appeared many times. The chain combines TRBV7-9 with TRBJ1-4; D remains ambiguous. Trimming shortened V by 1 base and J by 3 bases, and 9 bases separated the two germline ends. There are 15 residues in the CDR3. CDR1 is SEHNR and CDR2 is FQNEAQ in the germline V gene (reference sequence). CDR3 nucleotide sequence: TGTGCCAGCAGCTTAGATCACAGAGCTAATGAAAAACTGTTTTTT. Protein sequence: CASSLDHRANEKLFF.

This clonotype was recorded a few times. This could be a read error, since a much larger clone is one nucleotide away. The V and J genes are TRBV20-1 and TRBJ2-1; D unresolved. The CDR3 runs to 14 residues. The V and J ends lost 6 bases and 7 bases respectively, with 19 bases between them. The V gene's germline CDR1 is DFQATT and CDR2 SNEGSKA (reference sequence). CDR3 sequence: CSASKDRLLNEQFF. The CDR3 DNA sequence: TGCAGTGCGTCGAAGGACCGTCTTCTGAATGAGCAGTTCTTC.

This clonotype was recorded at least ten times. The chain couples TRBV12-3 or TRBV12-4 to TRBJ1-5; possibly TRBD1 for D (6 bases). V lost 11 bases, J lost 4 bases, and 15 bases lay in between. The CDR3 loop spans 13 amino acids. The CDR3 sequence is CALGGGPNQPQHF. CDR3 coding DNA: TGTGCCTTAGGAGGGGGACCTAATCAGCCCCAGCATTTT.

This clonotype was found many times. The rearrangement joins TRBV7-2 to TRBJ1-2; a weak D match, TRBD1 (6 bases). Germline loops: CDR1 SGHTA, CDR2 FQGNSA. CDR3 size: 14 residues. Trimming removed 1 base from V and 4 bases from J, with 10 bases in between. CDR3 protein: CASSLVRDTYGYTF. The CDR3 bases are TGTGCCAGCAGCTTAGTTAGGGACACCTATGGCTACACCTTC.

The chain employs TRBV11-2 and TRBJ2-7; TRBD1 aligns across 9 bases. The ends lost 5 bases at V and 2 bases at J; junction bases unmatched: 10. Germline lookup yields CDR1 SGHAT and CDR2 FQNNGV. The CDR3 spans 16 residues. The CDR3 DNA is TGTGCCAGCAGCCAACCGCCGGGACAGGGACCCTACGAGCAGTACTTC. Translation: CASSQPPGQGPYEQYF. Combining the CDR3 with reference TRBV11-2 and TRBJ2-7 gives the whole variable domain EAGVAQSPRYKIIEKRQSVAFWCNPISGHATLYWYQQILGQGPKLLIQFQNNGVVDDSQLPKDRFSAERLKGVDSTLKIQPAKLEDSAVYLCASSQPPGQGPYEQYFGPGTRLTVT.

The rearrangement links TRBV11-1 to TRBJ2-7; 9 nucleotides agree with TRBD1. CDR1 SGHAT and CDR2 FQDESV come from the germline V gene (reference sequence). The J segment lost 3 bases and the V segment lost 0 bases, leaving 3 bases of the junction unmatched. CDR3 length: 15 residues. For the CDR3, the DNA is TGTGCCAGCAGCTTAGCCGACAGGGGGTTCTACGAGCAGTACTTC. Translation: CASSLADRGFYEQYF. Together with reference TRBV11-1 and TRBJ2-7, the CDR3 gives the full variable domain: EAEVAQSPRYKITEKSQAVAFWCDPISGHATLYWYRQILGQGPELLVQFQDESVVDDSQLPKDRFSAERLKGVDSTLKIQPAELGDSAMYLCASSLADRGFYEQYFGPGTRLTVT.